This record concerns one T cell receptor beta chain sequence. This clone was counted once. Its antigen remains undetermined. There are no base qualities to consult, and no much larger clone falls within one base. The library was generated by the immunoSEQ multiplex PCR assay. TCRdb took this table from immuneACCESS and kept in-frame rearrangements with V and J called. Such tables lack part of the clones; where checked against another copy, unresolved V genes explain under half of the gap, and the rest is unexplained. Recorded for this sample are 25,000 to 30,000 clones; 89% of them occurred a single time. The top ten clonotypes cover roughly 0.6% of the sample. The sample belongs to a study of T cell changes during pregnancy in multiple sclerosis (dated by TCRdb to between 2019 and 2020). General notes on the study: The study looked at changes in the T cell repertoire across pregnancy in women with multiple sclerosis.

The receptor's source is a female donor in good health, enrolled as a control in a pregnancy study. Material: CD4+ T cells from peripheral blood mononuclear cells, obtained in the first trimester of pregnancy.

The DNA sequence follows: TGTGCCAGCAGCTTAGCGATAGCGGGTGCAGATACGCAGTATTTT. Its translation reads: CASSLAIAGADTQYF. The rearrangement combines TRBV7-2 with TRBJ2-3; 7 central bases correspond to TRBD2. Taken from the germline V gene, the CDR1 and CDR2 loops are SGHTA and FQGNSA. The CDR3 measures 15 amino acids from cysteine to phenylalanine. Only CDR3 DNA remains: 45 bases, in frame from the first base. Trimmed from V: 0 bases; trimmed from J: 4 bases; junction bases lacking a gene match: 4.